One sample yielded the 16 T cell receptor beta chains listed below, sequenced in a study of cytotoxic CD8 clonotypes in ibrutinib-treated CLL. The data were produced by immunoSEQ multiplex PCR, yet TCRdb's version contains in-frame clones alone and is incomplete. The sample records about 140,000 clones, 80% being singletons. The sequencing used PBMCs, collected after 36 months of ibrutinib treatment. The source is a human donor with chronic lymphocytic leukemia.

V and J are TRBV7-9 and TRBJ2-5, with unresolved D. CDR3 length: 14 residues. Germline CDR1 SEHNR, CDR2 FQNEAQ (reference sequence). The ends were cut back, 2 bases at V and 7 bases at J, with 14 bases in the middle. This CDR3 reads CASSLTLPLGTQYF. The CDR3 DNA sequence: TGTGCCAGCAGCTTAACCCTCCCATTGGGGACCCAGTACTTC.

Note on this clone: Other DNA sequences within the sample encode an identical CDR3. The chain carries TRBV5-1 and TRBJ2-7, with D uncertain. This CDR3 is 11 amino acids long. Germline V gene sequence: CDR1 SGHRS, CDR2 YFSETQ. Trimming pared 4 bases from V and 0 bases from J, leaving 2 bases between. The CDR3 coding sequence is TGCGCCAGCAGCAGCTCCTACGAGCAGTACTTC. Protein sequence: CASSSSYEQYF.

The J gene is TRBJ1-1, the V gene TRBV5-1, with unresolved D. Per germline, CDR1 SGHRS and CDR2 YFSETQ. Trimming took off 1 base at V and 2 bases at J, with 6 bases between the two ends. The CDR3 loop spans 13 amino acids. CDR3 in amino acids: CASSLRHNTEAFF. The CDR3 coding sequence is TGCGCCAGCAGCTTGAGACACAACACTGAAGCTTTCTTT.

The genes are TRBV6-5 and TRBJ2-2; no clear D gene. This CDR3 contains 13 residues. Germline V gene lookup returns CDR1 MNHEY and CDR2 SVGAGI. Trimming took 8 bases from V and 0 from J, leaving 7 bases between them. The CDR3 protein is CASVGTNTGELFF. CDR3 DNA sequence: TGTGCCAGCGTCGGTACGAACACCGGGGAGCTGTTTTTT.

CDR3 DNA: TGTGCCAGCAGTTATGGGCAGGGGCTCTATTCACCCCTCCACTTT. The encoded protein is CASSYGQGLYSPLHF. The rearrangement uses TRBV6-5 and TRBJ1-6; possibly TRBD1 for D (6 bases). The CDR3 totals 15 residues. The germline V gene has CDR1 MNHEY and CDR2 SVGAGI. V was clipped by 3 bases and J by 8 bases, with 14 bases between them.

This chain joins TRBV7-9 and TRBJ1-2; the match to TRBD1 covers 7 bases. Unmatched junction bases numbered 4, after V lost 3 bases and J lost 0 bases. Germline CDR1 SEHNR, CDR2 FQNEAQ (reference sequence). This CDR3 spans 15 amino acids. CDR3 DNA sequence: TGTGCCAGCAGCTTTTGGACAGGTACTAACTATGGCTACACCTTC. It yields the protein CASSFWTGTNYGYTF.

The chain couples TRBV4-1 to TRBJ1-1; D may be TRBD1 (6 bases). The CDR3 is 12 residues long. Germline V gene lookup returns CDR1 MGHRA and CDR2 YSYEKL. V lost 2 bases and J lost 11, with 12 bases in between. The CDR3 reads CASSQQGYRAFF. Here the CDR3 DNA reads TGCGCCAGCAGCCAACAGGGGTATAGGGCTTTCTTT.

J is TRBJ1-1 and V is TRBV21-1. TRBV21-1 corresponds to a pseudogene. The CDR3 is 15 amino acids. The CDR3 coding sequence is TGTGCCAGCAGCAAAGCGCGAGGACGGGTTCATGAAGCTTTCTTT. Translation gives CASSKARGRVHEAFF.

This chain links TRBV18 with TRBJ1-3; a weak D match, TRBD1 (6 bases). The germline V gene has CDR1 KGHSH and CDR2 LQKENI. The ends were cut back, 3 bases at V and 4 bases at J, with 10 bases in the middle. The CDR3 has 14 residues. The DNA for the CDR3 is TGTGCCAGCTCACCGAACAGGGTGGGAAACACCATATATTTT. Amino acid sequence: CASSPNRVGNTIYF.

CDR3 amino acids: CAISDKGYGYTF. DNA of the CDR3: TGTGCCATCAGTGATAAGGGATATGGCTACACCTTC. The chain couples TRBV10-3 to TRBJ1-2; unclear D gene. V was clipped by 3 bases and J by 5 bases, with 7 bases between them. The length of the CDR3 is 12 residues. Germline V lookup: CDR1 ENHRY, CDR2 SYGVKD.

The count of this clone is one. The gene calls are TRBV11-2 and TRBJ2-7, with D unresolved. V was pared by 2 bases and J by 3 bases, with 11 bases between. Germline V gives CDR1 SGHAT, CDR2 FQNNGV. CDR3 length equals 14 residues. CDR3 protein: CASSLSLGSYEQYF. CDR3 coding DNA: TGTGCCAGCAGCTTAAGTCTGGGCAGCTACGAGCAGTACTTC.

The CDR3 reads CASSPVTTGRHGYTF. Written as DNA, the CDR3 is TGTGCCAGCAGCCCTGTAACTACAGGGAGGCATGGCTACACCTTC. V and J are TRBV14 and TRBJ1-2; D is perhaps TRBD1 (6 bases). Germline V gene data show CDR1 as SGHDN and CDR2 as FVKESK. The CDR3 loop spans 15 amino acids. Trimming pared 4 bases from V and 6 bases from J, leaving 18 bases between.

The chain employs TRBV15 and TRBJ2-6; D possibly corresponds to TRBD1 (5 bases). Germline lookup yields CDR1 LNHNV and CDR2 YYDKDF (reference sequence). V was clipped by 4 bases and J by 4 bases, with 8 bases between them. The CDR3 has 14 amino acids. The CDR3 region has the DNA TGTGCCACCAGCACAGGGTCCGGGGCCAACGTCCTGACTTTC. Amino acids: CATSTGSGANVLTF.

A few counts support this clone. This sequence joins TRBV18 and TRBJ2-1, with D tentatively TRBD1 or TRBD2 (6 bases each). Trimming took off 2 bases at V and 9 bases at J, with 23 bases between the two ends. The CDR3 consists of 17 residues. Germline V gene lookup returns CDR1 KGHSH and CDR2 LQKENI. CDR3 loop: CASSPTGTGGAGVEQFF. CDR3 nucleotides: TGTGCCAGCTCACCAACAGGGACTGGCGGGGCGGGTGTTGAGCAGTTCTTC.

The genes are TRBV7-6 and TRBJ2-5; 10 bases align to TRBD1. This CDR3 spans 14 amino acids. V gave up 3 bases and J gave up 7 bases; unmatched junction bases: 5. Germline CDR1 reads SGHVS; CDR2 reads FNYEAQ. The CDR3 coding sequence is TGTGCCAGCAGCTTCCGACAGGGGGCCACGACCCAGTACTTC. It encodes CASSFRQGATTQYF. Variable domain in full (rest from reference TRBV7-6 and TRBJ2-5): GAGVSQSPRYKVTKRGQDVALRCDPISGHVSLYWYRQALGQGPEFLTYFNYEAQQDKSGLPNDRFSAERPEGSISTLTIQRTEQRDSAMYRCASSFRQGATTQYFGPGTRLLVL.

A few counts support this clone. Here the CDR3 DNA reads TGCAGCGTCCCAGCGGGACAGGGTGGCTACACCTTC. Translated, it gives CSVPAGQGGYTF. This chain joins TRBV29-1 and TRBJ1-2; the match to TRBD1 covers 9 bases. This CDR3 comprises 12 residues. V lost 6 bases and J lost 7; bases outside the gene matches: 6. The germline CDR1 and CDR2 sequences are SQVTM and ANQGSEA.